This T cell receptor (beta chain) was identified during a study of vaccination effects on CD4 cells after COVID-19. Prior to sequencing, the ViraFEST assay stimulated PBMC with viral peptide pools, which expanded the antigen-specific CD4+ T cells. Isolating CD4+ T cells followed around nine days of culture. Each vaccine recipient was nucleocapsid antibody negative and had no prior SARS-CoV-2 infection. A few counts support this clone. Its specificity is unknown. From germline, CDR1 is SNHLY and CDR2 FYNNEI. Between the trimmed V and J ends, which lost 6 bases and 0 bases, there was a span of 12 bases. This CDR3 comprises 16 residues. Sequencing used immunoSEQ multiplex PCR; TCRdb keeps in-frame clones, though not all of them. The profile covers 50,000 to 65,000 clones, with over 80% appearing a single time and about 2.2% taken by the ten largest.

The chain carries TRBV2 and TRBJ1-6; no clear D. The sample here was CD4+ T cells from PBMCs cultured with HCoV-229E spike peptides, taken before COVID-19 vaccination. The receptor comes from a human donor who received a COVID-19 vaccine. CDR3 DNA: TGTGCCAGCAGGGGTCGCTCCTACTCCTATAATTCACCCCTCCACTTT. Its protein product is CASRGRSYSYNSPLHF.